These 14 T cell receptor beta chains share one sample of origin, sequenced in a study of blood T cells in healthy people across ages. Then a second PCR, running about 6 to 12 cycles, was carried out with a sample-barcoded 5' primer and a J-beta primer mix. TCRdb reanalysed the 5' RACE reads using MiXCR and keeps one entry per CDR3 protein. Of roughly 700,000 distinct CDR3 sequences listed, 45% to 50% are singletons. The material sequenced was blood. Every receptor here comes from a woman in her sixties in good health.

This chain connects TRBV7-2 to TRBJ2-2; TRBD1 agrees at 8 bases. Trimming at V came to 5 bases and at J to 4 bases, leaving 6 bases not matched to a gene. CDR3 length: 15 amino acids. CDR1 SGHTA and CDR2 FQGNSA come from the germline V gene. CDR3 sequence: CASSPRQGSTGELFF. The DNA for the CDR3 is TGTGCCAGCAGCCCCCGACAGGGGTCCACCGGGGAGCTGTTTTTT.

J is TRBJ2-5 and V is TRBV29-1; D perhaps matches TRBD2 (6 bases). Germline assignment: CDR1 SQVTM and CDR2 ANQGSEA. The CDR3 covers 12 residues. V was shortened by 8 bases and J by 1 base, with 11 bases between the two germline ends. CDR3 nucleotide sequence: TGCAGCTCCCGGGACTTCCAAGAGACCCAGTACTTC. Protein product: CSSRDFQETQYF.

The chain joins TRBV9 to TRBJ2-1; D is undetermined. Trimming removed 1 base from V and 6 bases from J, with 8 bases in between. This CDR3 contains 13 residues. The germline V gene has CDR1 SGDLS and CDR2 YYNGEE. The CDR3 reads CASSVTSRNEQFF. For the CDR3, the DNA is TGTGCCAGCAGCGTAACTTCCCGCAATGAGCAGTTCTTC.

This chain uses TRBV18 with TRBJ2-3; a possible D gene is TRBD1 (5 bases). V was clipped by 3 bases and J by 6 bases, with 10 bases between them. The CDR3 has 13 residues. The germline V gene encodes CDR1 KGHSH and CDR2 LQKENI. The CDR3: CASSPLDTDTQYF. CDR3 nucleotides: TGTGCCAGCTCACCCTTGGACACCGATACGCAGTATTTT.

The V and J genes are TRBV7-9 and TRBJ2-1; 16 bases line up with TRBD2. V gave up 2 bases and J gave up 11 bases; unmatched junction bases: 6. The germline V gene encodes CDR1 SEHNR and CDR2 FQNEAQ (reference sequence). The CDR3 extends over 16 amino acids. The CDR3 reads CASSLWSGLAGGKQFF. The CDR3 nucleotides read TGTGCCAGCAGCTTATGGTCGGGACTAGCGGGAGGGAAGCAGTTCTTC.

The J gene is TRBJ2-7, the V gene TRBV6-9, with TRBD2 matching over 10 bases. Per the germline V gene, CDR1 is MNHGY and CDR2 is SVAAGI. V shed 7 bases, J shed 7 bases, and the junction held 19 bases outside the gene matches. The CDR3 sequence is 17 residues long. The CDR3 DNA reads TGTGCCAGCATCCTCACCGGACTAGCGGAACTAAGTCCGGAGCAGTACTTC. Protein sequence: CASILTGLAELSPEQYF.

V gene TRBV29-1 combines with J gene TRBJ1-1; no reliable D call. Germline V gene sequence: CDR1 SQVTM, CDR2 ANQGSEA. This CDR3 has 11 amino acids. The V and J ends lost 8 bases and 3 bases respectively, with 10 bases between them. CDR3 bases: TGCAGCTCAACAGTGGACACTGAAGCTTTCTTT. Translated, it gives CSSTVDTEAFF.

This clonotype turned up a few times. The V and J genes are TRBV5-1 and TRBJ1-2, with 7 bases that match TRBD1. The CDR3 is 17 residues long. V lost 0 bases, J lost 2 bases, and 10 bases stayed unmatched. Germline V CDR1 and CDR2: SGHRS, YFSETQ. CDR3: CASSLGTGTVTNYGYTF. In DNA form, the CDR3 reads TGCGCCAGCAGCTTGGGGACTGGGACAGTTACAAACTATGGCTACACCTTC.

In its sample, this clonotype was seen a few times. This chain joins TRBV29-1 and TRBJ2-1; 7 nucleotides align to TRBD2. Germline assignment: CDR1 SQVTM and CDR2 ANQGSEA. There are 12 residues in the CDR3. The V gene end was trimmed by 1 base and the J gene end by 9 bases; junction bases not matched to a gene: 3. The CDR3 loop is CSVEAPGGEQFF. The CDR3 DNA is TGCAGCGTTGAAGCCCCGGGGGGTGAGCAGTTCTTC.

The CDR3: CASSAYRTNYGYTF. CDR3 in DNA: TGTGCCAGCAGCGCATACAGAACTAACTATGGCTACACCTTC. The gene calls are TRBV7-2 and TRBJ1-2; D gene ambiguous. Germline-derived CDR1 and CDR2 are SGHTA and FQGNSA. The V end lost 5 bases, the J end lost 0 bases, and 10 bases lay between the germline ends. The CDR3 has 14 amino acids.

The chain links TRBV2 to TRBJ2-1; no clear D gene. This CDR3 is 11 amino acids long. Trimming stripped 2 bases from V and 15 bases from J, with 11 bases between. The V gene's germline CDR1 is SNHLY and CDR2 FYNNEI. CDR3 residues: CASSERITRFF. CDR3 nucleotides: TGTGCCAGCAGTGAAAGGATAACCCGGTTCTTC.

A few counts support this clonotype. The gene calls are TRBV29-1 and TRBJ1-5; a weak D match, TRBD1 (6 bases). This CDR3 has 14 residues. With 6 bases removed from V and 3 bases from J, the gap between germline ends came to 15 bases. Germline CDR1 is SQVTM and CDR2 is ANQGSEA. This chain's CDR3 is CSVLTGQTNQPQHF. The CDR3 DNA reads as TGCAGCGTCCTGACAGGACAGACCAATCAGCCCCAGCATTTT.

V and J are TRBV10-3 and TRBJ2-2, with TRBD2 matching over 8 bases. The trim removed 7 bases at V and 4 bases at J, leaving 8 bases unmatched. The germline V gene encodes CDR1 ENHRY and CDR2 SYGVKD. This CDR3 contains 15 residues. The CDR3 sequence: CAINRAGDGTGELFF. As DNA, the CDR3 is TGTGCCATCAATCGAGCGGGAGACGGCACCGGGGAGCTGTTTTTT.

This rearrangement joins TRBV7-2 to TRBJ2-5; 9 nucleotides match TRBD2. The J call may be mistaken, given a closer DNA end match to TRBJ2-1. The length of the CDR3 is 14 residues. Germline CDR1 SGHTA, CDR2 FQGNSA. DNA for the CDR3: TGTGCCAGCAGCAAAGCGGGAGGCCAAGAGACCCAGTTCTTC. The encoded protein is CASSKAGGQETQFF.